These 13 T cell receptor beta chains share one sample of origin, sequenced in a study of tumor-infiltrating lymphocytes in oesophageal squamous cell carcinoma. A single record per CDR3 protein comes from TCRdb applying MiXCR to the PCR reads. The sample contains roughly 20,000 distinct CDR3 sequences, 36% of which appear only once. The source material was esophageal tumor tissue. Source of these receptors: a male donor with esophageal squamous cell carcinoma.

The rearrangement links TRBV28 to TRBJ2-3; the D gene is possibly TRBD1 (6 bases). The DNA matches TRBJ2-7 better at its end, which makes the J call doubtful. Germline V lookup: CDR1 MDHEN, CDR2 SYDVKM. This CDR3 spans 14 amino acids. The DNA of the CDR3 is TGTGCCAGCAACCTCAGGGGTAGATCCGACGAGCAGTACTTC. As protein: CASNLRGRSDEQYF.

By frequency in the sample, this clonotype is medium-sized. This chain connects TRBV7-9 to TRBJ1-4; D gene uncertain. V gave up 1 base and J gave up 0 bases, with 9 bases separating them. Germline V CDR1 and CDR2: SEHNR, FQNEAQ (reference sequence). The CDR3 totals 16 residues. CDR3 region: CASSLGEGTTNEKLFF. CDR3 in DNA: TGTGCCAGCAGCTTAGGAGAAGGGACAACTAATGAAAAACTGTTTTTT. The variable domain in full, with the rest retrieved from reference TRBV7-9 and TRBJ1-4, is DTGVSQNPRHKITKRGQNVTFRCDPISEHNRLYWYRQTLGQGPEFLTYFQNEAQLEKSRLLSDRFSAERPKGSFSTLEIQRTEQGDSAMYLCASSLGEGTTNEKLFFGSGTQLSVL.

Many counts were recorded for this clonotype. The rearrangement links TRBV5-1 to TRBJ2-7, with 14 bases lining up with TRBD2. The junction had 3 bases not matched to a gene; V was cut back by 4 bases and J by 3 bases. This CDR3 is 15 amino acids long. CDR1 and CDR2 (germline): SGHRS, YFSETQ. The CDR3 spells CASSPGLAGVYEQYF. The CDR3 DNA sequence: TGCGCCAGCAGCCCGGGACTAGCGGGAGTCTACGAGCAGTACTTC.

The table lists this clonotype with many counts. CDR3 residues: CASSQAGLAEDYEQYF. The CDR3 coding sequence is TGTGCCAGCAGCCAGGCGGGACTAGCGGAGGACTACGAGCAGTACTTC. The rearrangement links TRBV7-9 to TRBJ2-7; the match to TRBD2 covers 11 bases. Germline CDR1 is SEHNR and CDR2 is FQNEAQ (reference sequence). The V and J ends lost 5 bases and 3 bases, in that order; junction bases with no gene match: 9. The CDR3 length is 16 residues.

This clonotype showed up many times. The genes are TRBV4-1 and TRBJ2-5; TRBD2 matches at 7 bases. Trimming removed 1 base from V and 5 bases from J; junction bases left unmatched: 10. The CDR3 length is 16 residues. In germline, CDR1 is MGHRA, CDR2 YSYEKL. The CDR3 loop reads CASSQGGGGRMETQYF. Here the CDR3 DNA reads TGCGCCAGCAGCCAAGGGGGTGGCGGGAGAATGGAGACCCAGTACTTC.

This clonotype was observed at least ten times. The rearrangement uses TRBV24-1 and TRBJ2-4; TRBD1 agrees at 9 bases. The J call may be faulty, since TRBJ2-7 better matches the DNA end. The CDR3 runs 15 residues. Germline lookup yields CDR1 KGHDR and CDR2 SFDVKD. The CDR3 loop reads CATSDSGQGANEQYF. In nucleotides, the CDR3 is TGTGCCACCAGTGATTCGGGACAGGGTGCGAACGAGCAGTACTTC.

This clonotype was counted at least ten times. The V call is TRBV5-1, the J call TRBJ1-1; D remains ambiguous. V lost 2 bases and J 1 base, leaving 6 bases between the germline ends. The germline gives CDR1 SGHRS, CDR2 YFSETQ. The length of the CDR3 is 13 residues. The CDR3 region is CASSFEENTEAFF. The CDR3 DNA sequence: TGCGCCAGCAGCTTCGAAGAGAACACTGAAGCTTTCTTT.

The chain has TRBV7-3 and TRBJ2-7; the match to TRBD1 covers 7 bases. The V segment lost 2 bases and the J segment 10 bases; nucleotides outside the gene matches: 5. CDR3 length equals 12 residues. The germline CDR1 and CDR2 sequences are SGHTA and FQGTGA. The CDR3 loop reads CASSLPGTDQYF. CDR3 sequence (DNA): TGTGCCAGCAGCTTACCTGGGACAGATCAGTACTTC.

The chain combines TRBV7-3 with TRBJ2-4, with TRBD1 identical over 8 bases. The DNA matches TRBJ2-7 better at its end, which makes the J call doubtful. The length of the CDR3 is 14 residues. Germline V lookup: CDR1 SGHTA, CDR2 FQGTGA. The CDR3 sequence: CASSLGTGAYEQYF. The CDR3 DNA is TGTGCCAGCAGCTTGGGGACAGGAGCCTACGAGCAGTACTTC.

This chain connects TRBV7-9 to TRBJ2-7; no reliable D call. This CDR3 comprises 13 residues. Germline V gives CDR1 SEHNR, CDR2 FQNEAQ (reference sequence). V dropped 1 base and J dropped 3 bases, with 7 bases sitting between them. In DNA form, the CDR3 reads TGTGCCAGCAGCTTAGGAGGAGACTACGAGCAGTACTTC. Encoded protein: CASSLGGDYEQYF.

V usage is TRBV7-2 and J usage is TRBJ2-5; D remains unclear. CDR3 length equals 12 residues. Trimming pared 0 bases from V and 4 bases from J, leaving 3 bases between. Germline V CDR1 and CDR2: SGHTA, FQGNSA. The CDR3 region is CASSLARETQYF. The CDR3 coding sequence is TGTGCCAGCAGCTTAGCGCGAGAGACCCAGTACTTC.

The sample holds many counts of this clonotype. The chain is built from TRBV28 and TRBJ2-7; 9 nucleotides agree with TRBD2. V was pared by 6 bases and J by 4 bases, with 10 bases of the junction left unmatched. Germline V gives CDR1 MDHEN, CDR2 SYDVKM. This CDR3 is built from 15 residues. The DNA for the CDR3 is TGTGCCAGCAGGGACAGTAGCGGGAGTGGATACGAGCAGTACTTC. Translated: CASRDSSGSGYEQYF.

This clonotype came up many times. The genes are TRBV6-4 and TRBJ1-2; 7 bases fit TRBD1. Germline V gene sequence: CDR1 MRHNA, CDR2 SNTAGT. V was clipped by 4 bases and J by 2 bases; unmatched bases: 7. The CDR3 length is 15 residues. CDR3 in amino acids: CASSVSGTENYGYTF. The CDR3 bases are TGTGCCAGCAGTGTTTCCGGGACAGAGAACTATGGCTACACCTTC.